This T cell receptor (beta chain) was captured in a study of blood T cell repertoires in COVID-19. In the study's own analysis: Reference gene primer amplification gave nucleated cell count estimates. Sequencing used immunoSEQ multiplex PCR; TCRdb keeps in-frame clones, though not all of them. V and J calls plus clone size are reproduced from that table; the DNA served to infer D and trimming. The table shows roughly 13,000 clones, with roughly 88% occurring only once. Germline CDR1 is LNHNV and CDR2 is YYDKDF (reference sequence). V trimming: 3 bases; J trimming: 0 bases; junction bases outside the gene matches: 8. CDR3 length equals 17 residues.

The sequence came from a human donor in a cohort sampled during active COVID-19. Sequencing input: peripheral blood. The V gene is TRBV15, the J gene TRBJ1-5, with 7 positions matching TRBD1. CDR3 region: CATSRGGTAPSNQPQHF. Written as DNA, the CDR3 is TGTGCCACCAGCAGGGGTGGGACAGCACCTAGCAATCAGCCCCAGCATTTT.